This TCR beta chain is from a study of OX40 agonist ivuxolimab in advanced cancers. Study results and limitations: Still undetermined is the antigen specificity of the expanded peripheral T cells.

The CDR3 runs to 15 residues. The germline CDR1 and CDR2 sequences are GTSNPN and SVGIG (reference sequence). The germline V and J ends were trimmed by 5 bases and 4 bases, with 18 bases remaining between them. The protocol was immunoSEQ multiplex PCR, while the TCRdb copy is restricted to in-frame clones and leaves out a portion. The repertoire holds over 30,000 clones, with roughly 85% as singletons. In its sample, this clone was seen a few times. Its specificity is not known. The specimen was CD4+ or CD8+ T cells sorted from blood, collected in a trial of the OX40 agonist ivuxolimab. The chain carries TRBV30 and TRBJ1-5; D unresolved. The sequence derives from an adult with an advanced solid tumor such as melanoma, head and neck, liver or kidney cancer. The CDR3 DNA follows: TGTGCCTGGCAGGAGTCGATTATTGGGAATCAGCCCCAGCATTTT. Amino acids: CAWQESIIGNQPQHF.